This entry lists 18 T cell receptor beta chains sequenced from one sample in a study of OX40 agonist ivuxolimab in advanced cancers. Library creation used the immunoSEQ multiplex PCR assay. TCRdb took over this immuneACCESS table, retaining in-frame rearrangements with V and J assigned. Such tables are incomplete; in checked studies, under half of the missing clones stem from an unresolved V gene, and the remainder is unexplained. A total of 59,000 or so clones appear in this sample, approximately 86% of them only once. The ten largest clones take up less than 4.5% of the sample. Sequencing was performed on CD4+ or CD8+ T cells sorted from blood, taken in a trial of the OX40 agonist ivuxolimab. The receptors shown here come from an adult with an advanced solid tumor such as melanoma, head and neck, liver or kidney cancer.

This clone was recorded once. The gene calls are TRBV19 and TRBJ1-3; TRBD1 is a possible D gene (5 bases). V lost 10 bases, J lost 4 bases, and 14 bases lay in between. Looked up from germline, CDR1 is LNHDA and CDR2 is SQIVND (reference sequence). CDR3 length equals 13 residues. CDR3 in amino acids: CATAAGTGNTIYF. CDR3 nucleotide sequence: TGTGCCACGGCGGCCGGGACCGGAAACACCATATATTTT.

The J gene is TRBJ2-1, the V gene TRBV11-3; D gene uncertain. Germline lookup yields CDR1 SGHNT and CDR2 YENEEA. V gave up 5 bases and J gave up 10 bases, with 12 bases separating them. The CDR3 is 12 residues long. Here the CDR3 reads CASSPMDREQFF. DNA for the CDR3: TGTGCCAGCAGCCCTATGGATCGGGAGCAGTTCTTC. Based on the CDR3 plus reference TRBV11-3 and TRBJ2-1, the full variable domain is EAGVVQSPRYKIIEKKQPVAFWCNPISGHNTLYWYLQNLGQGPELLIRYENEEAVDDSQLPKDRFSAERLKGVDSTLKIQPAELGDSAVYLCASSPMDREQFFGPGTRLTVL.

The CDR3 loop is CASSRQGGNTGELFF. The CDR3 nucleotides are TGTGCCAGCAGCAGACAAGGTGGGAACACCGGGGAGCTGTTTTTT. V is TRBV11-2 and J is TRBJ2-2; D unclear. CDR3 length: 15 residues. Germline-derived CDR1 and CDR2 are SGHAT and FQNNGV. Trimming took 5 bases from V and 1 from J, leaving 11 bases between them.

Notes on this clone: Germline is not matched at one junction end, which may reflect a read error. CDR3 sequence (DNA): TGTGCCCTTACGGGTCCGTTTAGCTCCTACGAGCGGTACTTC. Encoded protein: CALTGPFSSYERYF. The chain links TRBV30 to TRBJ2-7, with D unclear. Germline V gene sequence: CDR1 GTSNPN, CDR2 SVGIG (reference sequence). The CDR3 has 14 residues.

The CDR3 DNA follows: TGTGCCAGTAGTATAGTGATAGGGCTGAATTCACCCCTCCACTTT. Translation: CASSIVIGLNSPLHF. This chain uses TRBV19 with TRBJ1-6; unclear D gene. The germline V gene encodes CDR1 LNHDA and CDR2 SQIVND (reference sequence). The CDR3 is made up of 15 amino acids. Trimming removed 1 base from V and 7 bases from J, with 11 bases in between.

The chain couples TRBV7-2 to TRBJ1-3; the D gene is possibly TRBD1 (5 bases). CDR1 and CDR2 from the germline V gene are SGHTA and FQGNSA. V was clipped by 0 bases and J by 2 bases, with 8 bases between them. CDR3 size: 15 residues. For the CDR3, the DNA is TGTGCCAGCAGCTTAGCTCAGGGAGCTGGAAACACCATATATTTT. Protein sequence: CASSLAQGAGNTIYF.

The V and J genes are TRBV7-2 and TRBJ1-2; the D is unclear. With 2 bases removed from V and 7 bases from J, the gap between germline ends came to 17 bases. Germline lookup yields CDR1 SGHTA and CDR2 FQGNSA. This CDR3 has 15 amino acids. Here the CDR3 reads CASSLTHGPFGGYTF. CDR3 in DNA: TGTGCCAGCAGCTTAACCCACGGGCCCTTCGGTGGCTACACCTTC.

This clone appeared a few times. This chain's CDR3 is CASSVRGTGTDTQYF. In DNA, the CDR3 is TGTGCCAGCAGCGTTAGGGGGACAGGCACAGATACGCAGTATTTT. The chain uses TRBV11-2 and TRBJ2-3; 7 nucleotides agree with TRBD1. The V and J ends lost 5 bases and 1 base, in that order; junction bases with no gene match: 6. The germline gives CDR1 SGHAT, CDR2 FQNNGV. The CDR3 is 15 residues long.

The genes are TRBV4-1 and TRBJ2-2; D might be TRBD1 (5 bases). Germline CDR1 is MGHRA and CDR2 is YSYEKL. V lost 3 bases, J lost 5 bases, and 13 bases lay in between. This CDR3 comprises 15 residues. CDR3 in amino acids: CASSQPTEKTGELFF. CDR3 bases: TGCGCCAGCAGCCAGCCGACAGAAAAGACCGGGGAGCTGTTTTTT.

The J gene is TRBJ1-6, the V gene TRBV4-3; D gene uncertain. Germline CDR1 reads LGHNA; CDR2 reads YSLEER. The V end lost 1 base, the J end lost 7 bases, and 5 bases lay between the germline ends. The CDR3 is 13 amino acids. The CDR3: CASSQGLNSPLHF. Written as DNA, the CDR3 is TGCGCCAGCAGCCAAGGGCTGAATTCACCCCTCCACTTT.

The V gene is TRBV4-1, the J gene TRBJ2-6; 7 bases agree with TRBD2. V gave up 1 base and J gave up 2 bases; unmatched junction bases: 8. This CDR3 region has 18 residues. Germline V gene data show CDR1 as MGHRA and CDR2 as YSYEKL. The CDR3 bases are TGCGCCAGCAGCCAAGCAGGCGACGGGGGGACTGGGGCCAACGTCCTGACTTTC. Protein sequence: CASSQAGDGGTGANVLTF.

The chain couples TRBV28 to TRBJ1-1; no clear D gene. The germline CDR1 and CDR2 sequences are MDHEN and SYDVKM. The CDR3 totals 11 residues. The ends were cut back, 6 bases at V and 3 bases at J, with 5 bases in the middle. The CDR3 DNA reads as TGTGCCAGCAGGGCGGACACTGAAGCTTTCTTT. Protein product: CASRADTEAFF.

The rearrangement joins TRBV29-1 to TRBJ2-1; TRBD2 matches at 15 bases. After removal of 6 bases from V and 2 bases from J, the junction contained 8 bases not matched to a gene. Germline V lookup: CDR1 SQVTM, CDR2 ANQGSEA. The CDR3 is 17 residues long. This CDR3 is CSVRGLAGGITYNEQFF. For the CDR3, the DNA is TGCAGCGTCAGGGGACTAGCGGGGGGTATTACCTACAATGAGCAGTTCTTC.

The J gene is TRBJ2-6, the V gene TRBV27; 7 bases agree with TRBD1. V dropped 6 bases and J dropped 1; count of bases not matched to a gene: 9. The CDR3 extends over 17 amino acids. The V gene's germline CDR1 is MNHEY and CDR2 SMNVEV (reference sequence). The chain's CDR3 is CASSELTGRSGANVLTF. The DNA of the CDR3 is TGTGCCAGCAGCGAACTGACAGGGCGATCTGGGGCCAACGTCCTGACTTTC.

The chain couples TRBV10-3 to TRBJ1-5; D is perhaps TRBD1 (6 bases). The germline gives CDR1 ENHRY, CDR2 SYGVKD. The V end was cut by 6 bases, the J end by 7 bases, with 13 bases between. CDR3 length: 13 amino acids. The CDR3 bases are TGTGCCATCAGCTTACAGGGCGGACAGCCCCAGCATTTT. It is translated as CAISLQGGQPQHF.

This clone was observed once. The V and J genes are TRBV2 and TRBJ1-2, with TRBD1 matching over 7 bases. J was trimmed by 0 bases and V by 6 bases; bases with no gene match: 7. Germline CDR1 and CDR2: SNHLY and FYNNEI. The CDR3 extends over 15 amino acids. CDR3 region: CASRSDRAANYGYTF. CDR3 bases: TGTGCCAGCAGATCTGACAGGGCGGCTAACTATGGCTACACCTTC. Drawing the rest from reference TRBV2 and TRBJ1-2, the complete variable domain is EPEVTQTPSHQVTQMGQEVILRCVPISNHLYFYWYRQILGQKVEFLVSFYNNEISEKSEIFDDQFSVERPDGSNFTLKIRSTKLEDSAMYFCASRSDRAANYGYTFGSGTRLTVV.

The genes are TRBV5-1 and TRBJ2-7; 7 bases map to TRBD1. The CDR3 has 15 residues. The V and J ends lost 4 bases and 3 bases, in that order; junction bases with no gene match: 10. From germline, CDR1 is SGHRS and CDR2 YFSETQ. In DNA, the CDR3 is TGCGCCAGCAGCCGAGACAGGGTCCTTCGCTACGAGCAGTACTTC. This codes for CASSRDRVLRYEQYF. The complete variable domain, with remaining parts taken from reference TRBV5-1 and TRBJ2-7, reads KAGVTQTPRYLIKTRGQQVTLSCSPISGHRSVSWYQQTPGQGLQFLFEYFSETQRNKGNFPGRFSGRQFSNSRSEMNVSTLELGDSALYLCASSRDRVLRYEQYFGPGTRLTVT.

This chain joins TRBV18 and TRBJ1-4, with D uncertain. The CDR3 is 17 residues long. Looked up from germline, CDR1 is KGHSH and CDR2 is LQKENI. The ends were cut back, 6 bases at V and 4 bases at J, with 21 bases in the middle. The CDR3 bases are TGTGCCAGCTCGCCTCTCATGGTTGGGGTGTATAATGAAAAACTGTTTTTT. As protein: CASSPLMVGVYNEKLFF.